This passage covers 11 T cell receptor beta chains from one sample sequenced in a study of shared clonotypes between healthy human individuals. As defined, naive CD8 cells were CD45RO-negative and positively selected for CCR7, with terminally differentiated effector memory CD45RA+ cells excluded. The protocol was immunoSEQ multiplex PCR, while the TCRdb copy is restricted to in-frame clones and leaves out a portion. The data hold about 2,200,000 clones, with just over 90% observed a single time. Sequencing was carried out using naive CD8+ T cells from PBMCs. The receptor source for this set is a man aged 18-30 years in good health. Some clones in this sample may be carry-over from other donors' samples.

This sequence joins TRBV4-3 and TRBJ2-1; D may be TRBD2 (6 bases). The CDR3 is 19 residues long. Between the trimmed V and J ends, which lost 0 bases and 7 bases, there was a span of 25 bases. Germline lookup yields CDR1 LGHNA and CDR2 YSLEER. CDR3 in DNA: TGCGCCAGCAGCCAAGACGAGGACCGGGGGTATCGAATAGGGAATGAGCAGTTCTTC. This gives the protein CASSQDEDRGYRIGNEQFF.

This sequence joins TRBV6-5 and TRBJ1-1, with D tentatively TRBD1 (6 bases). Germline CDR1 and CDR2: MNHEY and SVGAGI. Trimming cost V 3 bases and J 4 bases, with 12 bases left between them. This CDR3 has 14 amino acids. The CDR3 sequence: CASSYNPGATEAFF. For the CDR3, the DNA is TGTGCCAGCAGTTATAATCCAGGGGCCACTGAAGCTTTCTTT.

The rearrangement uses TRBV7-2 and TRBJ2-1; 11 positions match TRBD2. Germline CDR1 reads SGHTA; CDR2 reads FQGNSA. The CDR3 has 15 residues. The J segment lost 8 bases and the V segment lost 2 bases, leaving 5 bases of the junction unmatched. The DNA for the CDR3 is TGTGCCAGCAGCTTATCTAGCGGGAGGATATATGAGCAGTTCTTC. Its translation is CASSLSSGRIYEQFF.

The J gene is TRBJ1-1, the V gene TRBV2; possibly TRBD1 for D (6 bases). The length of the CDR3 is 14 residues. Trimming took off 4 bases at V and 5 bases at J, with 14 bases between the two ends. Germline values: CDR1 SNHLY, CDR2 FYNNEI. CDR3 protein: CASSVGARDTEAFF. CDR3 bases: TGTGCCAGCAGTGTGGGGGCGCGGGATACTGAAGCTTTCTTT.

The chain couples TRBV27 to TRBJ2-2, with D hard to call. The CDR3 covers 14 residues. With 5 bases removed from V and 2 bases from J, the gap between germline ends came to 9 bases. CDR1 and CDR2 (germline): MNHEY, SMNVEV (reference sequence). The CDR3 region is CASSPSPNTGELFF. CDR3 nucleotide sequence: TGTGCCAGCAGTCCCTCCCCCAACACCGGGGAGCTGTTTTTT.

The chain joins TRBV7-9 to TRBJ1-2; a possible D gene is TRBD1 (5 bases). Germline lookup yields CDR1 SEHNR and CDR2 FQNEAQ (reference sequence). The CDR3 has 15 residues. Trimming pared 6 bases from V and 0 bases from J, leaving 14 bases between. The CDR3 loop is CASRQTGGPNYGYTF. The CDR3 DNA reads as TGTGCCAGCAGACAGACGGGGGGTCCTAACTATGGCTACACCTTC. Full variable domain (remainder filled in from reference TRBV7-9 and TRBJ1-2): DTGVSQNPRHKITKRGQNVTFRCDPISEHNRLYWYRQTLGQGPEFLTYFQNEAQLEKSRLLSDRFSAERPKGSFSTLEIQRTEQGDSAMYLCASRQTGGPNYGYTFGSGTRLTVV.

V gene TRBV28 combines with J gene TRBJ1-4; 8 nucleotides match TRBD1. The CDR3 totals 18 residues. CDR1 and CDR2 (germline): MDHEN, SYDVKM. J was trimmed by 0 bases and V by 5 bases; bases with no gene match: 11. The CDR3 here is CASSDGQGAIATNEKLFF. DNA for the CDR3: TGTGCCAGCAGTGACGGCCAGGGGGCCATCGCAACTAATGAAAAACTGTTTTTT.

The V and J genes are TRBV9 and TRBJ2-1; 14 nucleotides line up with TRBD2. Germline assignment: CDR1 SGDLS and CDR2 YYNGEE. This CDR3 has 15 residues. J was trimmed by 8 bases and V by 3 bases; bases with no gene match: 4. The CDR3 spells CASSEGTSGSYEQFF. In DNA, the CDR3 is TGTGCCAGCAGCGAGGGGACTAGCGGGAGCTATGAGCAGTTCTTC.

The CDR3 DNA reads TGTGCCAGCAGTTACCCGGTCCCTTCAGATACGCAGTATTTT. Its translation: CASSYPVPSDTQYF. This chain links TRBV6-6 with TRBJ2-3, with D uncertain. The CDR3 contains 14 residues. Deletions cut 2 bases from V and 4 bases from J, with 10 bases between. Germline values: CDR1 MNHNY, CDR2 SVGAGI (reference sequence).

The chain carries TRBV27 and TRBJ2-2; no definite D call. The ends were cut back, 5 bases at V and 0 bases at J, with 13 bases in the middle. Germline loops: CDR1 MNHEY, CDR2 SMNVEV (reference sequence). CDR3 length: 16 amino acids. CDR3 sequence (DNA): TGTGCCAGCAGTCCAAGTCGGTTAGCGAACACCGGGGAGCTGTTTTTT. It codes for CASSPSRLANTGELFF.

In DNA, the CDR3 is TGTGCCAGCAGTCCGGCCGGGCATCCTCTCTATGGCTACACCTTC. It codes for CASSPAGHPLYGYTF. The chain couples TRBV7-9 to TRBJ1-2; D gene ambiguous. CDR3 length equals 15 residues. Trimming took 6 bases from V and 4 from J, leaving 18 bases between them. Per germline, CDR1 SEHNR and CDR2 FQNEAQ (reference sequence).